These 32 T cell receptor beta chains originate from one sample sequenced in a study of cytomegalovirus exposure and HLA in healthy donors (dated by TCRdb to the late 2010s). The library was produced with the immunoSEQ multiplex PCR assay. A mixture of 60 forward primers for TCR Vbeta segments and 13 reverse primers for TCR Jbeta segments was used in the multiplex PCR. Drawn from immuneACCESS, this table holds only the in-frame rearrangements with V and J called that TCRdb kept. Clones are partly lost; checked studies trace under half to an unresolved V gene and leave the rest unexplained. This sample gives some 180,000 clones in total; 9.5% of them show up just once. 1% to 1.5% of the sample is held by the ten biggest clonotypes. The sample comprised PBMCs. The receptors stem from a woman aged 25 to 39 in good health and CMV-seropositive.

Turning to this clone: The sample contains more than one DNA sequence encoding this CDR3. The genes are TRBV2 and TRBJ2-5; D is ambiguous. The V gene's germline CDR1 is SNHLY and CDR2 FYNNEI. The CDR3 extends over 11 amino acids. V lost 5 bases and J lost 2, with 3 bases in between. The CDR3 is CASSPQETQYF. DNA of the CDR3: TGTGCCAGCAGTCCACAAGAGACCCAGTACTTC.

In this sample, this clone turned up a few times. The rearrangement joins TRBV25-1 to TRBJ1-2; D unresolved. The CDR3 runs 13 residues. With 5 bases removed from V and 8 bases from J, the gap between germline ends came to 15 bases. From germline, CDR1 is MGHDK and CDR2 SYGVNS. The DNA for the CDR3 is TGTGCCAGCAGTTCGGGCGGAAGGGAGGGCTACACCTTC. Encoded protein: CASSSGGREGYTF.

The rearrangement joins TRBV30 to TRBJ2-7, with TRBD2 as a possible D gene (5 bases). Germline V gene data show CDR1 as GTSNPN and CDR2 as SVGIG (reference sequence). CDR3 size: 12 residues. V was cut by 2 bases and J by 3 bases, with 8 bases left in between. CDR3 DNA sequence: TGTGCCTGGAGTATGGGGAGCTACGAGCAGTACTTC. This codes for CAWSMGSYEQYF.

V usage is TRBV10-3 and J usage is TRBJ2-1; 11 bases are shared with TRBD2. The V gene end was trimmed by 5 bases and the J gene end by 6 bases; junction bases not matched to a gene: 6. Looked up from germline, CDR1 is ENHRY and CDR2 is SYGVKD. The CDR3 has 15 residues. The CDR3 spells CAISSRLAGSNEQFF. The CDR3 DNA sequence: TGTGCCATCAGTTCCCGACTAGCGGGATCCAATGAGCAGTTCTTC.

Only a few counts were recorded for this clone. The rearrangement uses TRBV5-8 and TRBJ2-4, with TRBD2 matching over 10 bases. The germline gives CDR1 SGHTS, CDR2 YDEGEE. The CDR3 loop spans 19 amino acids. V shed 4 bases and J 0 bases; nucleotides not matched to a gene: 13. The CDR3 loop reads CASSQVASGRHEAKNIQYF. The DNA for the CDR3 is TGTGCCAGCAGCCAAGTGGCTAGCGGGAGACATGAAGCCAAAAACATTCAGTACTTC.

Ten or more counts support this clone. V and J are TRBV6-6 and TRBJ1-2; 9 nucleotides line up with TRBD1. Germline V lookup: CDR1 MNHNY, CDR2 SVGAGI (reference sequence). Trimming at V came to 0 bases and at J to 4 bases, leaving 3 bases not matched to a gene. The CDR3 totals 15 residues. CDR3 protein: CASSYSGQGTYGYTF. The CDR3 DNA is TGTGCCAGCAGTTACTCGGGACAGGGTACCTATGGCTACACCTTC.

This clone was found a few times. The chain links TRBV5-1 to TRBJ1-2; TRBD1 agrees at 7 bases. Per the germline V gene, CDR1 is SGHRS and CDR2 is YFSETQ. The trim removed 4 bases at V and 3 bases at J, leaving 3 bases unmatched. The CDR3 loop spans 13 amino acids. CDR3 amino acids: CASSRTGDYGYTF. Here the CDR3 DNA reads TGCGCCAGCAGCCGAACAGGGGACTATGGCTACACCTTC.

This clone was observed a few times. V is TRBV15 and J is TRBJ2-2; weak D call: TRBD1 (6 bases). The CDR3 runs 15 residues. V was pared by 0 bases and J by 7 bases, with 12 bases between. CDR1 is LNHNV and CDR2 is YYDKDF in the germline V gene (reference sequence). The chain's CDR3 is CATSRDRGSGGELFF. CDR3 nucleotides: TGTGCCACCAGCAGAGATAGGGGGTCTGGCGGGGAGCTGTTTTTT. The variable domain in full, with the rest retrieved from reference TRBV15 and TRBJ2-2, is DAMVIQNPRYQVTQFGKPVTLSCSQTLNHNVMYWYQQKSSQAPKLLFHYYDKDFNNEADTPDNFQSRRPNTSFCFLDIRSPGLGDTAMYLCATSRDRGSGGELFFGEGSRLTVL.

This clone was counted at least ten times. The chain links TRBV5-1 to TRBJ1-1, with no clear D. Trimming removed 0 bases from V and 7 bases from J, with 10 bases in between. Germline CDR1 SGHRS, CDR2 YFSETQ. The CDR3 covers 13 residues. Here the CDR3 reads CASSLVQSFEAFF. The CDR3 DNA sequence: TGCGCCAGCAGCTTGGTACAGTCATTTGAAGCTTTCTTT. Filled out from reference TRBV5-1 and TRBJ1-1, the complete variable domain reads KAGVTQTPRYLIKTRGQQVTLSCSPISGHRSVSWYQQTPGQGLQFLFEYFSETQRNKGNFPGRFSGRQFSNSRSEMNVSTLELGDSALYLCASSLVQSFEAFFGQGTRLTVV.

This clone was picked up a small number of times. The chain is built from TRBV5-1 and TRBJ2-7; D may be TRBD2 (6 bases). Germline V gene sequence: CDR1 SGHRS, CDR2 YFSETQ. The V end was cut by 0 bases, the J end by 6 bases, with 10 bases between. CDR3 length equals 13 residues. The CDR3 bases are TGCGCCAGCAGCTTGGCCGGGGGATTCGAGCAGTACTTC. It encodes CASSLAGGFEQYF.

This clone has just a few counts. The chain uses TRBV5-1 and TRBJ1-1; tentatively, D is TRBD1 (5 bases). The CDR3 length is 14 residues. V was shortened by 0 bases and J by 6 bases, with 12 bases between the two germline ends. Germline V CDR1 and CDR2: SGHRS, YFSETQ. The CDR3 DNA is TGCGCCAGCAGCTTGGCCCGGACACTCTCTGAAGCTTTCTTT. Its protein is CASSLARTLSEAFF.

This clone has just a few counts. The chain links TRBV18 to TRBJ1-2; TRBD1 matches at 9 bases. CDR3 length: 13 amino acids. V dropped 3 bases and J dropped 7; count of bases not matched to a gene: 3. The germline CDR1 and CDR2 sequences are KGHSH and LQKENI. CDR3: CASSPDRGSGYTF. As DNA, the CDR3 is TGTGCCAGCTCACCGGACAGGGGAAGTGGCTACACCTTC.

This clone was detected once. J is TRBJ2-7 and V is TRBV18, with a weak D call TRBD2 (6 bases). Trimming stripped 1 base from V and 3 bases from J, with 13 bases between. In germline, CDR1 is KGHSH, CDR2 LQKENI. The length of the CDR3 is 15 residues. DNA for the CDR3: TGTGCCAGCTCACCACGGCCTAGCGAGGGCTACGAGCAGTACTTC. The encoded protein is CASSPRPSEGYEQYF.

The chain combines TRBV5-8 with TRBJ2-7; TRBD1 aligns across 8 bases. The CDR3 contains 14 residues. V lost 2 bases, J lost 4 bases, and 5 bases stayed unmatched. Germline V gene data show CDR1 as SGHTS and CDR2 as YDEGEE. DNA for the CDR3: TGTGCCAGCAGCTTCTCCAGGGGGCGGTACGAGCAGTACTTC. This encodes CASSFSRGRYEQYF.

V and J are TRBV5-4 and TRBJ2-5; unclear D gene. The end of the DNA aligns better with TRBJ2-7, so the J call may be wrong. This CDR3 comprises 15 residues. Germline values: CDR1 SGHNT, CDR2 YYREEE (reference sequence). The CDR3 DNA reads TGTGCCAGCAGCTTGGCTGCGGCCGAACTACACGAGCAGTACTTC. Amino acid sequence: CASSLAAAELHEQYF.

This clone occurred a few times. The CDR3 nucleotides are TGTGCCAGTGGGACAGGGCGAGAGACCCAGTACTTC. Protein product: CASGTGRETQYF. The rearrangement joins TRBV19 to TRBJ2-5, with 9 bases fitting TRBD1. CDR1 and CDR2 from the germline V gene are LNHDA and SQIVND (reference sequence). The CDR3 runs to 12 residues. Trimming cost V 8 bases and J 4 bases; bases outside gene matches: 2.

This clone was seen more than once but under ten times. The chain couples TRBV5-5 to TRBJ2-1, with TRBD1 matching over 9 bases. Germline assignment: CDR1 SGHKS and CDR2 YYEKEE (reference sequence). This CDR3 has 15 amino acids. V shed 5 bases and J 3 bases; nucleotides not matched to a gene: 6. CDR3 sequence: CASSLTGGDYNEQFF. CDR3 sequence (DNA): TGTGCCAGCAGTCTAACAGGGGGCGACTACAATGAGCAGTTCTTC.

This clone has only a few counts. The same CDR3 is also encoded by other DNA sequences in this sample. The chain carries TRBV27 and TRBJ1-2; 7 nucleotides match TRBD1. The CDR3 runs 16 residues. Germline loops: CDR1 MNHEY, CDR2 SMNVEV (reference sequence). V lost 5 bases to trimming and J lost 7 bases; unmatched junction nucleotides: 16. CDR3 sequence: CASSIREGALGGGYTF. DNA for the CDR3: TGTGCCAGCAGTATCCGGGAGGGGGCACTTGGAGGTGGCTACACCTTC.

In DNA form, the CDR3 reads TGCGCCAGCAGCCCTGGGACAGGGGTTGGCTACGAGCAGTACTTC. Its translation is CASSPGTGVGYEQYF. This chain uses TRBV5-1 with TRBJ2-7; 10 bases map to TRBD1. Germline V gene lookup returns CDR1 SGHRS and CDR2 YFSETQ. Trimming took 4 bases from V and 3 from J; bases not matched to a gene: 7. There are 15 residues in the CDR3.

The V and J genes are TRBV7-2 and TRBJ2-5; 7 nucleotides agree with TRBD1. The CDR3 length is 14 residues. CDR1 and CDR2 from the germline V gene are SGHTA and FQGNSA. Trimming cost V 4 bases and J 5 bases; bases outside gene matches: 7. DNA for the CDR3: TGTGCCAGCAGCTCAGGGGACAGACGGGAGACCCAGTACTTC. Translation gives CASSSGDRRETQYF.

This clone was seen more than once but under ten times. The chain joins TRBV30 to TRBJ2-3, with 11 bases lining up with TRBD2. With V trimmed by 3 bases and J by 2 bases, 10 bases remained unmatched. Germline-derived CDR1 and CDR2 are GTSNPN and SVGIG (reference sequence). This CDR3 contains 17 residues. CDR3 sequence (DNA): TGTGCCTGGAGGCGGGTAACTAGCGGGAGCCTCACAGATACGCAGTATTTT. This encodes CAWRRVTSGSLTDTQYF.

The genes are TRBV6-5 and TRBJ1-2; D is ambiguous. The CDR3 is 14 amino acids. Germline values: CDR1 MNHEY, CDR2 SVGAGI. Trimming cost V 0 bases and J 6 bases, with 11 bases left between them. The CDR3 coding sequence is TGTGCCAGCAGTTACTCGCGGCAGAGAAATGGCTACACCTTC. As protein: CASSYSRQRNGYTF.

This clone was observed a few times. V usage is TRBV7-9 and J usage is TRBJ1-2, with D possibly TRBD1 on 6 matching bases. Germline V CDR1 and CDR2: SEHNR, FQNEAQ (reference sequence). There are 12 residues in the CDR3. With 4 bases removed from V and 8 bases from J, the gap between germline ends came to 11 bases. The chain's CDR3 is CASSSYRVGYTF. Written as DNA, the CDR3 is TGTGCCAGCAGCTCCTACAGGGTGGGCTACACCTTC.

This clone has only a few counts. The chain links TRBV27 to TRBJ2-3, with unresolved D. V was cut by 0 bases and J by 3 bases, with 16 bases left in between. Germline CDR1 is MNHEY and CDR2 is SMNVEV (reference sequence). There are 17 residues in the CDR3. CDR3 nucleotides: TGTGCCAGCAGTTTATCGCAGCAGTCTAGTAGAACAGATACGCAGTATTTT. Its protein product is CASSLSQQSSRTDTQYF.

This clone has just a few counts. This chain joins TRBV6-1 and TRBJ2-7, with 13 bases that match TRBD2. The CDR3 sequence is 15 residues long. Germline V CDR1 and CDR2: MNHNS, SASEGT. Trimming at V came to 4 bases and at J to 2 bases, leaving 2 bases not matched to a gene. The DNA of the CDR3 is TGTGCCAGCAGTGGGGGACTAGCGGGGCCCTACGAGCAGTACTTC. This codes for CASSGGLAGPYEQYF.

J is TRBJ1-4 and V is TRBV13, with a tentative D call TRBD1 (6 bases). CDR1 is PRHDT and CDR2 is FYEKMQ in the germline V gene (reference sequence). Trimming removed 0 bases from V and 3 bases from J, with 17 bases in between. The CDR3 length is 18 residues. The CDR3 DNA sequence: TGTGCCAGCAGCTTAGGAGCGGGACAACGCCTCTCTAATGAAAAACTGTTTTTT. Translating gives CASSLGAGQRLSNEKLFF. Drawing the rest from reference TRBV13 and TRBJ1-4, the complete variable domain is AAGVIQSPRHLIKEKRETATLKCYPIPRHDTVYWYQQGPGQDPQFLISFYEKMQSDKGSIPDRFSAQQFSDYHSELNMSSLELGDSALYFCASSLGAGQRLSNEKLFFGSGTQLSVL.

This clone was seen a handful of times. The CDR3 DNA follows: TGTGCCAGCAGCTTAGGAGGAGGGGGCACAGATACGCAGTATTTT. It encodes CASSLGGGGTDTQYF. This chain joins TRBV5-4 and TRBJ2-3, with D possibly TRBD2 on 6 matching bases. CDR3 length: 15 amino acids. Trimming took off 2 bases at V and 1 base at J, with 11 bases between the two ends. Germline assignment: CDR1 SGHNT and CDR2 YYREEE (reference sequence). The entire variable domain, with the rest obtained from reference TRBV5-4 and TRBJ2-3, is as follows: ETGVTQSPTHLIKTRGQQVTLRCSSQSGHNTVSWYQQALGQGPQFIFQYYREEENGRGNFPPRFSGLQFPNYSSELNVNALELDDSALYLCASSLGGGGTDTQYFGPGTRLTVL.

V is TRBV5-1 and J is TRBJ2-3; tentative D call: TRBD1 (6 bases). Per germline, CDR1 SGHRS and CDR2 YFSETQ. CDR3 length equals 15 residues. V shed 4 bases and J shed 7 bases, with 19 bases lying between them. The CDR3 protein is CASSQNPDSLNTQYF. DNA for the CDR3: TGCGCCAGCAGCCAAAATCCGGACAGCCTTAATACGCAGTATTTT.

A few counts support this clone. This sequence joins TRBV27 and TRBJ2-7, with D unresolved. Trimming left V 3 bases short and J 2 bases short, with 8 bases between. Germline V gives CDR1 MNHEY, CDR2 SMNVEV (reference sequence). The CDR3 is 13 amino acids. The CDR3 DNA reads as TGTGCCAGCAGTTTCCTATCTCCCTACGAGCAGTACTTC. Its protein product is CASSFLSPYEQYF.

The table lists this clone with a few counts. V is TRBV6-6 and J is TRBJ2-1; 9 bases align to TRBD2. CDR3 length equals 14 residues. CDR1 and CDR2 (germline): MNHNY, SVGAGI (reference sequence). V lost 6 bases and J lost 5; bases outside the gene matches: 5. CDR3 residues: CASRPLAGHNEQFF. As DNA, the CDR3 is TGTGCCAGCAGGCCACTAGCGGGCCACAATGAGCAGTTCTTC.

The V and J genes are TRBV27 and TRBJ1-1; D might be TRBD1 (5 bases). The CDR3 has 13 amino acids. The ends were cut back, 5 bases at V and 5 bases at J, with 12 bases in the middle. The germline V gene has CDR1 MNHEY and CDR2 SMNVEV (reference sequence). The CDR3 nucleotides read TGTGCCAGCAGTCCTCGCGACAGAACTGAAGCTTTCTTT. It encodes CASSPRDRTEAFF.

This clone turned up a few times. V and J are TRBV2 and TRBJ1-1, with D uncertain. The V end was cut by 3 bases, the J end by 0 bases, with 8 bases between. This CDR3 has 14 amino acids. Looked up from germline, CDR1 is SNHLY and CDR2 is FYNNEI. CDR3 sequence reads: CASSEWSLNTEAFF. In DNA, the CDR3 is TGTGCCAGCAGTGAGTGGAGCTTGAACACTGAAGCTTTCTTT.